This T cell receptor (beta chain) was captured in a study of shared clonotypes between healthy human individuals (dated by TCRdb to about 2020). About the full investigation: A few men and two women, aged 18 to 49 years, made up the cohort. Each donor's leukapheresis produced roughly between about 0.8 and 10 billion PBMCs. For each donor, CD4 naive and CD4 memory were each run on three plates, CD8 naive on two plates, and CD8 memory on one plate. To increase sequencing depth and limit assay-specific biases, different laboratories used diverse techniques to prepare libraries and sequence TCR repertoires. Blood TCR repertoires of about five healthy adults were deeply sequenced to estimate repertoire size and the extent of clonotype sharing between individuals.

TCR CDR3 regions were amplified from genomic DNA by multiplex PCR using the deep immunoSEQ assay. Extracted genomic DNA from each cell subset was distributed evenly across all wells of several immunoSEQ 96-well plates, and each plate was treated as a replicate. For sorted subsets, each replicate PCR was loaded with 200 ng genomic DNA, equivalent to 30,000 or so T cell genomes. Purified libraries were measured with a Qubit 3.0 fluorometer, size-checked on a Bioanalyzer 2100, and measured again with the KAPA Library Quantification kit. A separate single-read 150-cycle Illumina NextSeq 550 flow cell was used to sequence each immunoSEQ 96-well plate. In the original analysis: Because only junctional sequences without quality scores were contained in the immunoSEQ output, filtering matching that applied to full-length reads could not be performed. To assign V/J genes and CDR3, sequences were annotated against IMGT germline references using PyIR, a Python wrapper for IgBLAST v1.9. Reads were removed for weak V/J assignments (E-value above 1e-6), missing CDR3, stop codons, out-of-frame junctions, or ambiguous translated residues. V3J clonotypes were defined as sequences sharing an identical inferred V gene, J gene, and CDR3 amino acid sequence. Percentage overlap between repertoires was computed as shared unique clonotypes divided by the size of the smaller repertoire. Three approaches were used to assess repertoire richness: RTK rarefaction, the Chao1 estimator, and Recon v2.1 estimates of unobserved clonotypes. Generation probabilities were computed with OLGA for all TCRbeta clonotypes obtained by the gDNA method from a handful of donors. TCRdb mirrors the immuneACCESS table, restricted to in-frame sequences. Some clones are absent from its copies; in checked studies, under half trace to an unresolved V gene, and the reason for the others is unknown. The DNA gave D and trimming, while V, J and clone size come from that table. The sample has some 1,900,000 clones on record, less than 95% of them singletons. Of the sample, 1.2% falls within the top ten clones.

Germline trimming: 5 bases from V, 4 bases from J; junction bases outside gene matches: 15. Including cysteine and phenylalanine, the CDR3 has 17 amino acids. Only the CDR3 DNA is retained, 51 bases long and in frame from the first base. In the germline V gene (reference sequence), CDR1 corresponds to GTSNPN and CDR2 to SVGIG. The study at large found these results: Sampling was limited to blood, and TCR repertoires in tissue likely differ from TCR repertoires in blood. Rarefaction of sorted-subset datasets indicated incomplete sequencing despite the large sequencing depth. Clonotypes shared by all four sorted-subset donors showed higher generation probabilities than non-shared clonotypes. Estimated clonotype richness was generally larger for naive than for memory subsets. Because the study included a small number of donors, the genetic and exposure-history diversity represented was limited. Pairwise subsampling led to the expectation that sequencing depth would affect the degree of clonotype sharing among donors. When a handful of donors were compared, the shared fraction of clonotypes was roughly 4.8% for naive CD4, around 3.5% for naive CD8, about 2.5% for memory CD4, and 0.4% for memory CD8.

CD8 naive samples were obtained by positive selection for CCR7 among CD45RO-negative cells, yielding a CD45RA+CCR7+ population from which TemRA cells were excluded. The donors were healthy, HIV-negative adults who had no recently reported acute infections or vaccinations. Only Caucasian adults living in Nashville, Tennessee, USA were represented among the donors. After blood collection by leukapheresis, PBMCs were isolated using Ficoll-Histopaque density gradient centrifugation and then cryopreserved in the vapor phase of liquid nitrogen. Analytical flow cytometry was used to check the purity and quantity of every magnetically sorted T cell population. Genomic DNA was isolated from each sorted fraction and quantified by UV absorbance on a Nanodrop 2000c. In regard to this clone: It lacks a known antigen. The input lacks base qualities; no much larger clone sits a single base away.

The V gene is TRBV30 and the J gene is TRBJ2-1; TRBD2 aligns with 9 central bases. This clonotype originated in a man aged 18 to 30 in good health. The specimen sequenced was naive CD8+ T cells sorted from blood. The cell subset or site label for this specimen denotes: CD45RA+CCR7+. The CDR3 reads CAWLGTSFSLPYNEQFF. Read as DNA, the sequence is TGTGCCTGGCTGGGGACTAGCTTCTCATTACCATACAATGAGCAGTTCTTC.